What follows is one T cell receptor (beta chain) and its context. This sample was taken from a study of blood T cell repertoires in COVID-19. Study at large: Italy, Spain and the United States were the sources of the convalescent and acute COVID-19 samples. In each case, the material was cDNA or gDNA derived from T cells, B-cell-depleted T cells, or PBMCs.

Method: immunoSEQ multiplex PCR; TCRdb's copy keeps in-frame clones and lacks some. The sample consists of over 85,000 clones, approximately 85% of them appearing once. V was shortened by 6 bases and J by 2 bases, with 11 bases between the two germline ends. The CDR3 runs to 13 residues. Germline V lookup: CDR1 MNHEY, CDR2 SVGAGI. This receptor was taken from a middle-aged man with active or convalescent COVID-19. The chain links TRBV6-5 to TRBJ2-7; no clear D. Sequencing input: peripheral blood. CDR3: CASSERSPYEQYF. The CDR3 DNA reads TGTGCCAGCAGCGAGAGGTCTCCCTACGAGCAGTACTTC.